These 21 T cell receptor beta chains were all obtained from the same sample, sequenced in a study of blood T cell repertoires in COVID-19. TCRdb's table, derived via immunoSEQ multiplex PCR, lists solely in-frame clones and lacks some. The top ten clones hold approximately 2.9% of a sample with 97,000 or so clones, around nine tenths of them seen once. What was sequenced was peripheral blood. Receptors were obtained from a man aged 45 to 65 with active or convalescent COVID-19.

The chain carries TRBV4-1 and TRBJ1-4, with D maybe TRBD1 (5 bases). Per germline, CDR1 MGHRA and CDR2 YSYEKL. The length of the CDR3 is 15 residues. Trimming left V 1 base short and J 2 bases short, with 8 bases between. This CDR3 is CASSQGRGTNEKLFF. As DNA, the CDR3 is TGCGCCAGCAGCCAAGGAAGGGGTACTAATGAAAAACTGTTTTTT.

V is TRBV7-9 and J is TRBJ1-4; D perhaps matches TRBD1 (6 bases). Deletions cut 5 bases from V and 7 bases from J, with 8 bases between. Germline V gene data show CDR1 as SEHNR and CDR2 as FQNEAQ (reference sequence). The CDR3 length is 12 residues. CDR3 DNA: TGTGCCAGCAGCCCCAGGGGTGAAAAACTGTTTTTT. Its protein product is CASSPRGEKLFF.

This chain joins TRBV7-2 and TRBJ2-1; 8 nucleotides agree with TRBD2. Germline V gene sequence: CDR1 SGHTA, CDR2 FQGNSA. The CDR3 contains 14 residues. Trimming cost V 6 bases and J 10 bases; bases outside gene matches: 11. CDR3 coding DNA: TGTGCCAGCAGGGCCCTAGCGGGTTCGGGGGAGCAGTTCTTC. This codes for CASRALAGSGEQFF.

The rearrangement uses TRBV7-2 and TRBJ1-5; unclear D gene. The germline V and J ends were trimmed by 0 bases and 4 bases, with 13 bases remaining between them. The CDR3 has 16 residues. Per germline, CDR1 SGHTA and CDR2 FQGNSA. The CDR3 reads CASSLAGRVGNQPQHF. The CDR3 coding sequence is TGTGCCAGCAGCTTAGCGGGGAGGGTTGGTAATCAGCCCCAGCATTTT.

This clone has just a few counts. The chain carries TRBV6-4 and TRBJ2-7, with 7 nucleotides matching TRBD1. CDR1 is MRHNA and CDR2 is SNTAGT in the germline V gene. The V gene end was trimmed by 8 bases and the J gene end by 3 bases; junction bases not matched to a gene: 7. This CDR3 has 13 amino acids. CDR3 DNA: TGTGCCAGCCCCCAGGACAGGATCTACGAGCAGTACTTC. This encodes CASPQDRIYEQYF.

This clone was observed a handful of times. This rearrangement joins TRBV12-5 to TRBJ2-1; a weak D match, TRBD1 (5 bases). CDR1 is LGHNT and CDR2 is FRNRAP in the germline V gene. Trimming cost V 4 bases and J 0 bases, with 34 bases left between them. This CDR3 contains 23 residues. The CDR3 DNA sequence: TGTGCTAGTGGTTCGAACACCTCCCATAAAGGGGCTGTCCTCCTGAGCTCCTACAATGAGCAGTTCTTC. This encodes CASGSNTSHKGAVLLSSYNEQFF.

The rearrangement joins TRBV10-3 to TRBJ1-4, with 10 nucleotides matching TRBD1. Germline loops: CDR1 ENHRY, CDR2 SYGVKD. The CDR3 has 15 residues. Unmatched junction bases numbered 0, after V lost 0 bases and J lost 5 bases. The CDR3 reads CAISESDRGNEKLFF. The CDR3 coding sequence is TGTGCCATCAGTGAGTCGGACAGGGGGAATGAAAAACTGTTTTTT.

The V gene is TRBV2, the J gene TRBJ2-1; 7 bases are a match to TRBD1. Germline trimming cut 5 bases from V and 4 bases from J; bases unmatched to any gene: 5. The CDR3 sequence is 14 residues long. Germline loops: CDR1 SNHLY, CDR2 FYNNEI. CDR3 in amino acids: CASSWTGDYNEQFF. The CDR3 nucleotides are TGTGCCAGCAGTTGGACAGGAGATTACAATGAGCAGTTCTTC. The variable domain in full, completed from reference TRBV2 and TRBJ2-1, reads EPEVTQTPSHQVTQMGQEVILRCVPISNHLYFYWYRQILGQKVEFLVSFYNNEISEKSEIFDDQFSVERPDGSNFTLKIRSTKLEDSAMYFCASSWTGDYNEQFFGPGTRLTVL.

This rearrangement joins TRBV4-2 to TRBJ2-5; TRBD2 matches 7 bases. The CDR3 extends over 16 amino acids. Germline V gene sequence: CDR1 LGHNA, CDR2 YNFKEQ. V shed 3 bases and J 4 bases; nucleotides not matched to a gene: 11. Here the CDR3 DNA reads TGTGCCAGCAGCCAGGGAACTAGCGTGTCGGGAGAGACCCAGTACTTC. It encodes CASSQGTSVSGETQYF.

The chain links TRBV5-1 to TRBJ2-3, with a weak D call TRBD1 (7 bases). Germline loops: CDR1 SGHRS, CDR2 YFSETQ. V shed 7 bases and J shed 2 bases, with 11 bases lying between them. The CDR3 length is 13 residues. CDR3 region: CASRGTDTDTQYF. The CDR3 coding sequence is TGCGCCAGCCGCGGGACAGACACAGATACGCAGTATTTT.

The gene calls are TRBV30 and TRBJ2-1, with a tentative D call TRBD1 (6 bases). The germline gives CDR1 GTSNPN, CDR2 SVGIG (reference sequence). This CDR3 spans 15 amino acids. Trimming cost V 3 bases and J 5 bases, with 17 bases left between them. The CDR3 coding sequence is TGTGCCTGGAGCCCGGACAGTTCCCCAAACAATGAGCAGTTCTTC. Translating gives CAWSPDSSPNNEQFF.

This chain links TRBV6-1 with TRBJ1-1, with D unclear. Trimming shortened V by 0 bases and J by 0 bases, and 17 bases separated the two germline ends. Germline lookup yields CDR1 MNHNS and CDR2 SASEGT. This CDR3 region has 18 residues. The chain's CDR3 is CASSEAMARFGMNTEAFF. In DNA, the CDR3 is TGTGCCAGCAGTGAAGCTATGGCCCGGTTCGGGATGAACACTGAAGCTTTCTTT.

The chain has TRBV9 and TRBJ1-4, with D perhaps TRBD1 (5 bases). The CDR3 extends over 15 amino acids. Per the germline V gene, CDR1 is SGDLS and CDR2 is YYNGEE. Trimming stripped 0 bases from V and 1 base from J, with 7 bases between. In DNA, the CDR3 is TGTGCCAGCAGCGTAGCGGGGGGAACTAATGAAAAACTGTTTTTT. This encodes CASSVAGGTNEKLFF. Combining the CDR3 with reference TRBV9 and TRBJ1-4 gives the whole variable domain DSGVTQTPKHLITATGQRVTLRCSPRSGDLSVYWYQQSLDQGLQFLIQYYNGEERAKGNILERFSAQQFPDLHSELNLSSLELGDSALYFCASSVAGGTNEKLFFGSGTQLSVL.

The genes are TRBV5-1 and TRBJ2-3; no firm D call. Trimming left V 0 bases short and J 2 bases short, with 10 bases between. This CDR3 is 15 amino acids long. CDR1 and CDR2 from the germline V gene are SGHRS and YFSETQ. The CDR3 reads CASSLGGRYTDTQYF. Here the CDR3 DNA reads TGCGCCAGCAGCTTGGGTGGCAGATACACAGATACGCAGTATTTT.

This sequence joins TRBV6-5 and TRBJ2-3; weak D call: TRBD1 (5 bases). The CDR3 is 14 amino acids. Germline values: CDR1 MNHEY, CDR2 SVGAGI. V gave up 7 bases and J gave up 2 bases, with 13 bases separating them. CDR3 sequence (DNA): TGTGCCAGCAAGTCAGGGCACCACACAGATACGCAGTATTTT. This sequence encodes CASKSGHHTDTQYF.

This clone showed up just once. The chain carries TRBV5-1 and TRBJ1-4; TRBD1 aligns across 7 bases. Germline trimming cut 4 bases from V and 6 bases from J; bases unmatched to any gene: 12. Germline V gene sequence: CDR1 SGHRS, CDR2 YFSETQ. The CDR3 contains 16 residues. CDR3 in DNA: TGCGCCAGCAGCCTCCAAGGAGGGGGCTCGGATGAAAAACTGTTTTTT. It is translated as CASSLQGGGSDEKLFF.

This clone appeared a few times. The V gene is TRBV6-5, the J gene TRBJ1-1, with 8 bases fitting TRBD1. V trimming: 6 bases; J trimming: 3 bases; junction bases outside the gene matches: 3. This CDR3 region has 13 residues. The germline CDR1 and CDR2 sequences are MNHEY and SVGAGI. The CDR3 nucleotides are TGTGCCAGCAGGATACAGGGGGACACTGAAGCTTTCTTT. This gives the protein CASRIQGDTEAFF.

This clone was counted a single time. The V call is TRBV10-3, the J call TRBJ1-1, with D possibly matching TRBD1 (6 bases). CDR1 ENHRY and CDR2 SYGVKD come from the germline V gene. Trimming shortened V by 5 bases and J by 4 bases, and 14 bases separated the two germline ends. This CDR3 contains 14 residues. The CDR3 DNA reads TGTGCCATCAGTCTTAGCCAAGGGGGCACTGAAGCTTTCTTT. Translated: CAISLSQGGTEAFF.

The chain recombines TRBV9 with TRBJ2-5, with 8 bases that match TRBD2. Germline CDR1 SGDLS, CDR2 YYNGEE. This CDR3 spans 14 amino acids. With V trimmed by 1 base and J by 14 bases, 13 bases remained unmatched. DNA of the CDR3: TGTGCCAGCAGCGTATTACCAGCGGGGGAACCACTTTACTTC. Its translation is CASSVLPAGEPLYF.

This rearrangement joins TRBV7-2 to TRBJ2-3; 7 positions match TRBD1. There are 15 residues in the CDR3. The germline V gene encodes CDR1 SGHTA and CDR2 FQGNSA. Trimming at V came to 0 bases and at J to 6 bases, leaving 6 bases not matched to a gene. Written as DNA, the CDR3 is TGTGCCAGCAGCTTAGCGCGAGCCAGGGGGGATACGCAGTATTTT. This encodes CASSLARARGDTQYF. Filled out from reference TRBV7-2 and TRBJ2-3, the complete variable domain reads GAGVSQSPSNKVTEKGKDVELRCDPISGHTALYWYRQSLGQGLEFLIYFQGNSAPDKSGLPSDRFSAERTGGSVSTLTIQRTQQEDSAVYLCASSLARARGDTQYFGPGTRLTVL.

This rearrangement joins TRBV25-1 to TRBJ1-5; 7 bases line up with TRBD1. J lost 4 bases, V lost 8 bases, and 8 bases had no gene match. The CDR3 runs 14 residues. Per germline, CDR1 MGHDK and CDR2 SYGVNS. The CDR3 here is CASSGGTANQPQHF. For the CDR3, the DNA is TGTGCCAGCTCCGGAGGGACAGCTAATCAGCCCCAGCATTTT. Combining the CDR3 with reference TRBV25-1 and TRBJ1-5 gives the whole variable domain EADIYQTPRYLVIGTGKKITLECSQTMGHDKMYWYQQDPGMELHLIHYSYGVNSTEKGDLSSESTVSRIRTEHFPLTLESARPSHTSQYLCASSGGTANQPQHFGDGTRLSIL.